The 23 T cell receptor beta chains below were found in one sample sequenced in a study of blood T cell repertoires in COVID-19 (dated by TCRdb to 2019 to 2021). To prepare the library, the immunoSEQ multiplex PCR assay was applied. TCRdb carries this immuneACCESS record with in-frame sequences only. Its versions omit some clonotypes, under half of them owing to an unresolved V gene in the studies checked, with the rest unexplained. For this sample the table gives roughly 170,000 clones, of which more than 85% were detected only once. The top ten hold less than 3% of the sample. Sequencing was done on a sample of peripheral blood. Receptor source: a man aged 40-49 years with active or convalescent COVID-19.

In nucleotides, the CDR3 is TGTGCCAGCACCGTTAGCGGGGGGATCCCCTACGAGCAGTACTTC. Translation: CASTVSGGIPYEQYF. The V gene is TRBV6-5, the J gene TRBJ2-7; TRBD2 matches at 10 bases. J lost 2 bases, V lost 7 bases, and 8 bases had no gene match. This CDR3 is built from 15 residues. Per germline, CDR1 MNHEY and CDR2 SVGAGI.

This chain links TRBV5-1 with TRBJ1-6; no reliable D call. The ends were cut back, 7 bases at V and 0 bases at J, with 11 bases in the middle. Looked up from germline, CDR1 is SGHRS and CDR2 is YFSETQ. This CDR3 spans 15 amino acids. CDR3 protein: CASHDSSSYNSPLHF. The CDR3 DNA reads as TGCGCCAGCCATGACTCAAGCTCCTATAATTCACCCCTCCACTTT.

For this clone: The sample contains more than one DNA sequence encoding this CDR3. This chain joins TRBV11-3 and TRBJ2-1, with 11 positions matching TRBD2. After removal of 4 bases from V and 1 base from J, the junction contained 0 bases not matched to a gene. The CDR3 totals 15 residues. Germline V gene data show CDR1 as SGHNT and CDR2 as YENEEA. In DNA, the CDR3 is TGTGCCAGCAGCTCTAGCGGGGGGTCCTACAATGAGCAGTTCTTC. Its protein product is CASSSSGGSYNEQFF.

The rearrangement joins TRBV2 to TRBJ1-3; 7 bases line up with TRBD1. Germline loops: CDR1 SNHLY, CDR2 FYNNEI. The V and J ends lost 5 bases and 2 bases, in that order; junction bases with no gene match: 6. CDR3 length equals 15 residues. The CDR3, as DNA: TGTGCCAGCAGTCTAACCGGGACAGCTGGAAACACCATATATTTT. Its protein is CASSLTGTAGNTIYF.

The chain uses TRBV25-1 and TRBJ1-2; 8 bases agree with TRBD1. V was clipped by 8 bases and J by 6 bases; unmatched bases: 14. The CDR3 length is 15 residues. Germline V gives CDR1 MGHDK, CDR2 SYGVNS. CDR3 nucleotides: TGTGCCAGCGCCACAGGGGGAAGAGGATTAAATGGCTACACCTTC. Translation gives CASATGGRGLNGYTF.

J is TRBJ2-7 and V is TRBV18; D is unclear. The germline V gene has CDR1 KGHSH and CDR2 LQKENI. Trimming left V 4 bases short and J 6 bases short, with 16 bases between. The CDR3 totals 14 residues. The CDR3 spells CASSLDILSGEQYF. In DNA form, the CDR3 reads TGTGCCAGCTCACTCGACATCCTTTCCGGCGAGCAGTACTTC.

This clone has a single count. The V call is TRBV21-1, the J call TRBJ1-5; the D call in the table, TRBD1, was not verified against the DNA. TRBV21-1 is tagged as a pseudogene. The CDR3 length is 16 residues. CDR3 protein: CASSQEPRVGNQPQHF. The CDR3 DNA reads TGTGCCAGCAGCCAAGAACCCAGGGTAGGCAATCAGCCCCAGCATTTT.

This chain connects TRBV7-8 to TRBJ1-1; TRBD1 aligns across 9 bases. CDR1 is SGHVS and CDR2 is FQNEAQ in the germline V gene. The CDR3 covers 15 residues. The J segment lost 0 bases and the V segment lost 5 bases, leaving 4 bases of the junction unmatched. The CDR3 region has the DNA TGTGCCAGCAGCCGAGGGACAGGGATGAACACTGAAGCTTTCTTT. Translating gives CASSRGTGMNTEAFF.

The chain has TRBV7-2 and TRBJ1-1; D gene unclear. There are 13 residues in the CDR3. Germline CDR1 and CDR2: SGHTA and FQGNSA. V lost 4 bases and J lost 5, with 11 bases in between. CDR3 in amino acids: CASSSGGRTEAFF. In DNA form, the CDR3 reads TGTGCCAGCAGCTCAGGAGGGAGGACTGAAGCTTTCTTT.

This chain uses TRBV7-2 with TRBJ2-7; TRBD1 aligns across 7 bases. The CDR3 runs 14 residues. V dropped 7 bases and J dropped 2; count of bases not matched to a gene: 8. The germline CDR1 and CDR2 sequences are SGHTA and FQGNSA. CDR3 loop: CASKRLQGTYEQYF. In nucleotides, the CDR3 is TGTGCCAGCAAAAGACTACAGGGGACCTACGAGCAGTACTTC.

The V call is TRBV28, the J call TRBJ2-2, with 11 bases that match TRBD2. Per the germline V gene, CDR1 is MDHEN and CDR2 is SYDVKM. J lost 6 bases, V lost 3 bases, and 12 bases had no gene match. CDR3 length: 18 amino acids. The CDR3 loop reads CASSFRVGLAGGAGELFF. In DNA form, the CDR3 reads TGTGCCAGCAGTTTCAGGGTTGGCCTAGCGGGGGGAGCCGGGGAGCTGTTTTTT.

The rearrangement joins TRBV18 to TRBJ1-6, with D unresolved. V was shortened by 4 bases and J by 8 bases, with 12 bases between the two germline ends. Germline assignment: CDR1 KGHSH and CDR2 LQKENI. The CDR3 is 14 residues long. CDR3 DNA: TGTGCCAGCTCACGGACCTCCGGGGATTCACCCCTCCACTTT. Translating it yields CASSRTSGDSPLHF.

The V gene is TRBV15, the J gene TRBJ2-1; 8 bases line up with TRBD2. Trimming cost V 2 bases and J 5 bases; bases outside gene matches: 5. CDR3 length: 15 residues. The germline V gene encodes CDR1 LNHNV and CDR2 YYDKDF (reference sequence). This CDR3 is CATSRRSGGNNEQFF. CDR3 DNA: TGTGCCACCAGCAGACGGTCGGGGGGGAACAATGAGCAGTTCTTC.

The chain links TRBV3-1 (or the pseudogene TRBV3-2) to TRBJ2-7, with TRBD2 identical over 9 bases. This CDR3 comprises 15 residues. J gave up 2 bases and V 4 bases, and 6 bases lay outside the gene matches. The germline V gene encodes CDR1 LGHDT and CDR2 YNNKEL (reference sequence). CDR3 sequence: CASSRPSGGTYEQYF. The CDR3 bases are TGTGCCAGCAGCCGTCCCAGCGGGGGGACCTACGAGCAGTACTTC.

This clone was seen only once. V gene TRBV7-9 combines with J gene TRBJ2-5, with D possibly being TRBD1 (6 bases). CDR3 length equals 14 residues. Germline-derived CDR1 and CDR2 are SEHNR and FQNEAQ (reference sequence). Between the trimmed V and J ends, which lost 4 bases and 2 bases, there was a span of 11 bases. The CDR3 sequence is CASSSERGQETQYF. CDR3 in DNA: TGTGCCAGCAGCTCAGAGAGGGGGCAAGAGACCCAGTACTTC.

This chain uses TRBV5-1 with TRBJ1-4; 7 bases agree with TRBD1. The CDR3 has 15 amino acids. V lost 1 base, J lost 4 bases, and 4 bases stayed unmatched. Per germline, CDR1 SGHRS and CDR2 YFSETQ. The CDR3 DNA is TGCGCCAGCAGCTTGTGGGGACAGATTAATGAAAAACTGTTTTTT. Amino acid sequence: CASSLWGQINEKLFF. Combining the CDR3 with reference TRBV5-1 and TRBJ1-4 gives the whole variable domain KAGVTQTPRYLIKTRGQQVTLSCSPISGHRSVSWYQQTPGQGLQFLFEYFSETQRNKGNFPGRFSGRQFSNSRSEMNVSTLELGDSALYLCASSLWGQINEKLFFGSGTQLSVL.

The CDR3 DNA reads TGTGCCAGCAGTACCTCGACAAGACGGGCTTTCTTT. This translates into CASSTSTRRAFF. The rearrangement uses TRBV28 and TRBJ1-1; D gene ambiguous. CDR3 size: 12 residues. Trimming shortened V by 5 bases and J by 11 bases, and 15 bases separated the two germline ends. Germline V gene data show CDR1 as MDHEN and CDR2 as SYDVKM. The full variable domain, with the rest looked up from reference TRBV28 and TRBJ1-1, is DVKVTQSSRYLVKRTGEKVFLECVQDMDHENMFWYRQDPGLGLRLIYFSYDVKMKEKGDIPEGYSVSREKKERFSLILESASTNQTSMYLCASSTSTRRAFFGQGTRLTVV.

This sequence joins TRBV7-5 and TRBJ1-1; TRBD1 is the table's D call, not checked against the DNA. TRBV7-5 is a known pseudogene. The CDR3 is 19 amino acids. Here the CDR3 reads CARSFLPRPGGGFNTEAFF. In DNA form, the CDR3 reads TGTGCCAGAAGCTTTTTACCACGCCCAGGGGGTGGGTTTAACACTGAAGCTTTCTTT.

The chain links TRBV2 to TRBJ2-3, with 8 nucleotides matching TRBD2. The CDR3 totals 14 residues. The V gene end was trimmed by 8 bases and the J gene end by 3 bases; junction bases not matched to a gene: 7. CDR1 is SNHLY, CDR2 FYNNEI, per germline. In nucleotides, the CDR3 is TGTGCCAGCCAACGGGGGGGCAGGACAGATACGCAGTATTTT. It encodes CASQRGGRTDTQYF.

This clone was found once. The rearrangement uses TRBV3-1 (or the pseudogene TRBV3-2) and TRBJ1-1; the match to TRBD1 covers 9 bases. The V gene end was trimmed by 0 bases and the J gene end by 5 bases; junction bases not matched to a gene: 10. The CDR3 is made up of 17 amino acids. Per the germline V gene, CDR1 is LGHDT and CDR2 is YNNKEL (reference sequence). CDR3 region: CASSQDVRGQGKTEAFF. The CDR3 nucleotides are TGTGCCAGCAGCCAAGATGTTAGGGGACAGGGAAAAACTGAAGCTTTCTTT.

This chain connects TRBV11-3 to TRBJ2-5; 14 bases align to TRBD2. Germline V CDR1 and CDR2: SGHNT, YENEEA. The CDR3 spans 16 residues. The junction had 5 bases not matched to a gene; V was cut back by 2 bases and J by 6 bases. This CDR3 is CASSLPGLAGAKTQYF. The CDR3 nucleotides read TGTGCCAGCAGCTTACCGGGACTAGCGGGGGCAAAGACCCAGTACTTC.

The chain has TRBV6-5 and TRBJ1-2; D possibly corresponds to TRBD1 (5 bases). The V gene's germline CDR1 is MNHEY and CDR2 SVGAGI. Trimming removed 7 bases at V and 3 bases at J, with 18 bases between. CDR3 length equals 15 residues. The CDR3 DNA is TGTGCCAGCAAAGACCCCAGGGTGACCTACTATGGCTACACCTTC. This gives the protein CASKDPRVTYYGYTF.

The chain uses TRBV10-3 and TRBJ2-1; TRBD2 aligns across 7 bases. This CDR3 is built from 16 residues. CDR1 is ENHRY, CDR2 SYGVKD, per germline. J gave up 0 bases and V 6 bases, and 8 bases lay outside the gene matches. The CDR3 is CAISVLAESSYNEQFF. The CDR3 coding sequence is TGTGCCATCAGCGTTCTAGCGGAGAGCTCCTACAATGAGCAGTTCTTC.